This TCR beta chain was recorded in a study of T cell responses to AZD1222 COVID-19 vaccine. Findings and limits, study-wide: All repertoire sampling was performed exclusively after the peak T cell response.

TCRdb's table, derived via immunoSEQ multiplex PCR, lists solely in-frame clones and lacks some. This sample yields about 150,000 clones, of which 70% to 90% are seen a single time; around 3.4% belongs to the top ten. The table lists this clone with a few counts. The antigen remains undetermined. This clonotype was sampled from an adult in good health. The sample here was peripheral blood, taken on day 0 of MenACWY control vaccination.

For the CDR3, the DNA is TGTGCCAGCAGTCCCGACCTGACAGGTCGCTACGAGCAGTACTTC. Its translation is CASSPDLTGRYEQYF. The chain is built from TRBV2 and TRBJ2-7, with a weak D call TRBD1 (6 bases). In germline, CDR1 is SNHLY, CDR2 FYNNEI. Trimming left V 5 bases short and J 3 bases short, with 17 bases between. The CDR3 is 15 amino acids.